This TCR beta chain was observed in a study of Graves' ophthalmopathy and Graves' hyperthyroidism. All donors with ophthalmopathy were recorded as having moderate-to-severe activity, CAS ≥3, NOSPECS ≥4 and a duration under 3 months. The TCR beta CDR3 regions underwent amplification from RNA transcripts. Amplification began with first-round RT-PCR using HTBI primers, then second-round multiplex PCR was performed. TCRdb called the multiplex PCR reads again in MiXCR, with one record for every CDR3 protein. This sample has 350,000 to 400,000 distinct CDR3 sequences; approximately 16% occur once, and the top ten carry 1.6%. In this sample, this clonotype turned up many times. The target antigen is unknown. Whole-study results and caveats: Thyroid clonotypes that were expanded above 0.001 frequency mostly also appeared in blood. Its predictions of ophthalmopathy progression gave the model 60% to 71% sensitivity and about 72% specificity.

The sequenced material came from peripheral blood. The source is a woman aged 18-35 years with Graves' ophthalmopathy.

The CDR3 sequence is CASSLTGVSGYTF. CDR3 coding DNA: TGTGCCAGCAGTTTGACAGGAGTTAGTGGCTACACCTTC. The V and J genes are TRBV28 and TRBJ1-2; TRBD1 might be the D (6 bases). Germline V gene sequence: CDR1 MDHEN, CDR2 SYDVKM. The CDR3 has 13 amino acids. Trimming took off 3 bases at V and 7 bases at J, with 12 bases between the two ends.